One and the same sample provided the 24 T cell receptor beta chains below, sequenced in a study of blood T cells in healthy people across ages. Alongside a J-beta primer mix, a sample-barcoded 5' primer served in a second PCR lasting 7 to 11 cycles. Each CDR3 protein is one row after TCRdb ran MiXCR on the 5' RACE reads. The top ten clones hold around 21% of a sample with some 710,000 distinct CDR3 sequences, about a fifth of them seen once. What was sequenced was blood. The receptors derive from a man between 70 and 80 years old in good health.

This chain links TRBV29-1 with TRBJ2-1; 13 bases align to TRBD2. Germline lookup yields CDR1 SQVTM and CDR2 ANQGSEA. The CDR3 consists of 14 residues. CDR3 nucleotide sequence: TGCAGTGTAACCGGACTAGCGGGGGTCAATGAGCAGTTCTTC. Its protein product is CSVTGLAGVNEQFF.

This clonotype was seen a few times. The V gene is TRBV7-2, the J gene TRBJ2-3; unclear D gene. The CDR3 sequence is 13 residues long. Trimming shortened V by 2 bases and J by 2 bases, and 5 bases separated the two germline ends. Germline V gene lookup returns CDR1 SGHTA and CDR2 FQGNSA. CDR3 residues: CASSLSHTDTQYF. CDR3 nucleotides: TGTGCCAGCAGCTTATCTCACACAGATACGCAGTATTTT.

The V gene is TRBV7-2, the J gene TRBJ2-1; no clear D gene. Trimming took off 2 bases at V and 8 bases at J, with 16 bases between the two ends. This CDR3 has 15 amino acids. Germline values: CDR1 SGHTA, CDR2 FQGNSA. The CDR3 here is CASSLLGQAVDEQFF. The CDR3 bases are TGTGCCAGCAGCTTATTAGGGCAGGCTGTCGATGAGCAGTTCTTC.

This clonotype was counted ten times or more. The rearrangement joins TRBV2 to TRBJ2-5; 7 bases fit TRBD2. The CDR3 has 14 residues. Trimming at V came to 6 bases and at J to 2 bases, leaving 6 bases not matched to a gene. CDR1 is SNHLY and CDR2 is FYNNEI in the germline V gene. CDR3 amino acids: CASRELASQETQYF. The CDR3, as DNA: TGTGCCAGCAGGGAACTAGCGTCTCAAGAGACCCAGTACTTC.

CDR3 coding DNA: TGCGCCAGCAGCAGCGGACTAGCGGGGGGCCAGTACCAAGAGACCCAGTACTTC. It codes for CASSSGLAGGQYQETQYF. The V call is TRBV5-1, the J call TRBJ2-5; 14 nucleotides match TRBD2. The germline V gene encodes CDR1 SGHRS and CDR2 YFSETQ. This CDR3 has 18 amino acids. J lost 0 bases, V lost 4 bases, and 8 bases had no gene match.

V usage is TRBV5-1 and J usage is TRBJ2-2, with D possibly called TRBD1 or TRBD2 (5 bases each). The CDR3 is 14 amino acids. Germline values: CDR1 SGHRS, CDR2 YFSETQ. V lost 3 bases and J 3 bases, leaving 9 bases between the germline ends. The CDR3: CASSSGTYTGELFF. The CDR3 region has the DNA TGCGCCAGCAGCTCCGGGACGTACACCGGGGAGCTGTTTTTT. Looking up the rest from reference TRBV5-1 and TRBJ2-2 gives the full variable domain: KAGVTQTPRYLIKTRGQQVTLSCSPISGHRSVSWYQQTPGQGLQFLFEYFSETQRNKGNFPGRFSGRQFSNSRSEMNVSTLELGDSALYLCASSSGTYTGELFFGEGSRLTVL.

CDR3 in amino acids: CASSFPYTGELFF. The CDR3 coding sequence is TGTGCCAGCAGTTTCCCCTACACCGGGGAGCTGTTTTTT. The rearrangement uses TRBV12-3 or TRBV12-4 and TRBJ2-2; unclear D gene. V was pared by 3 bases and J by 3 bases, with 5 bases between. This CDR3 comprises 13 residues.

This clonotype was detected many times. The V and J genes are TRBV12-3 or TRBV12-4 and TRBJ1-4, with D hard to call. The CDR3 is made up of 13 amino acids. Trimming took 5 bases from V and 3 from J, leaving 7 bases between them. CDR3: CASSHSANEKLFF. The CDR3 nucleotides read TGTGCCAGCAGTCACTCGGCTAATGAAAAACTGTTTTTT.

This clonotype was counted at least ten times. The V and J genes are TRBV7-9 and TRBJ1-1; a weak D match, TRBD1 (5 bases). The V end was cut by 0 bases, the J end by 6 bases, with 8 bases between. Germline V CDR1 and CDR2: SEHNR, FQNEAQ (reference sequence). CDR3 length equals 13 residues. The CDR3: CASSLAWGSEAFF. For the CDR3, the DNA is TGTGCCAGCAGCTTAGCGTGGGGGTCTGAAGCTTTCTTT.

The chain links TRBV2 to TRBJ1-1; unclear D gene. Germline-derived CDR1 and CDR2 are SNHLY and FYNNEI. The CDR3 is 14 residues long. V lost 4 bases and J lost 5, with 14 bases in between. The CDR3 loop reads CASSGLRQRTEAFF. The CDR3 nucleotides are TGTGCCAGCAGTGGGCTCCGCCAGCGGACTGAAGCTTTCTTT.

This sequence joins TRBV6-5 and TRBJ1-1; D is perhaps TRBD1 (6 bases). V dropped 5 bases and J dropped 0 bases, with 13 bases sitting between them. Germline CDR1 reads MNHEY; CDR2 reads SVGAGI. The CDR3 extends over 15 amino acids. The CDR3 is CASSPPGGMNTEAFF. CDR3 bases: TGTGCCAGCAGTCCGCCGGGGGGCATGAACACTGAAGCTTTCTTT.

This sequence joins TRBV20-1 and TRBJ2-3; 7 nucleotides align to TRBD1. From germline, CDR1 is DFQATT and CDR2 SNEGSKA (reference sequence). CDR3 length equals 14 residues. V gave up 7 bases and J gave up 5 bases; unmatched junction bases: 12. The CDR3 bases are TGCAGTGTTCCGGCCCGGGACAGTGGAGATACGCAGTATTTT. The encoded protein is CSVPARDSGDTQYF.

V is TRBV20-1 and J is TRBJ1-1; D gene uncertain. The CDR3 is 11 amino acids. Trimming cost V 3 bases and J 5 bases, with 7 bases left between them. Per germline, CDR1 DFQATT and CDR2 SNEGSKA (reference sequence). The CDR3 bases are TGCAGTGCTAGTTCATTTACTGAAGCTTTCTTT. Protein: CSASSFTEAFF.

There are many counts of this clonotype. The rearrangement joins TRBV11-2 to TRBJ2-5; 7 bases fit TRBD2. The CDR3 runs to 15 residues. Germline V lookup: CDR1 SGHAT, CDR2 FQNNGV. Losses at the gene ends were 3 bases for V and 1 base for J; bases not matched to a gene: 5. CDR3 coding DNA: TGTGCCAGCAGCTTCCGGGGGGTCGGCCAAGAGACCCAGTACTTC. It encodes CASSFRGVGQETQYF.

The chain joins TRBV3-1 to TRBJ2-7; D not resolved. The CDR3 has 18 residues. In germline, CDR1 is LGHDT, CDR2 YNNKEL (reference sequence). The V and J ends lost 0 bases and 3 bases respectively, with 21 bases between them. The CDR3 DNA is TGTGCCAGCAGCCAAGATCTGAGTAGGCCCTCTCGGATCTACGAGCAGTACTTC. Protein product: CASSQDLSRPSRIYEQYF.

This clonotype appeared a few times. The chain couples TRBV20-1 to TRBJ2-7, with TRBD2 as a possible D gene (5 bases). TRBJ2-1 explains the end of the DNA better; the J call may be wrong. Per the germline V gene, CDR1 is DFQATT and CDR2 is SNEGSKA (reference sequence). CDR3 length equals 16 residues. CDR3 protein: CSARDRFSASLNEQFF. CDR3 bases: TGCAGTGCTAGAGATCGTTTTTCGGCTAGCCTCAATGAGCAGTTCTTC.

This clonotype was found a few times. The V gene is TRBV7-9, the J gene TRBJ2-5; tentative D call: TRBD1 (6 bases). The J call is doubtful: the DNA matches TRBJ2-1 better. CDR3 size: 15 residues. From germline, CDR1 is SEHNR and CDR2 FQNEAQ (reference sequence). As DNA, the CDR3 is TGTGCCAGCAGCCCCAACAGGGCCATGTTCAATGAGCAGTTCTTC. This codes for CASSPNRAMFNEQFF.

The chain has TRBV3-1 and TRBJ2-1, with TRBD2 matching 8 bases. This CDR3 contains 17 residues. CDR1 is LGHDT, CDR2 YNNKEL, per germline (reference sequence). V lost 1 base, J lost 5 bases, and 10 bases stayed unmatched. The CDR3 is CASSQAAGTRYNNEQFF. CDR3 coding DNA: TGTGCCAGCAGCCAAGCTGCCGGGACTAGGTATAACAATGAGCAGTTCTTC.

This clonotype was counted between two and nine times. Its ends do not fully match the called genes, so a read error is possible. This rearrangement joins TRBV12-3 or TRBV12-4 to TRBJ2-3, with 9 bases fitting TRBD2. This CDR3 spans 14 amino acids. Here the CDR3 reads CASSFSGGTDAQYF. The DNA for the CDR3 is TGTGCCAGCAGTTTCAGCGGGGGGACAGATGCGCAGTATTTT.

This chain links TRBV7-9 with TRBJ1-4; no clear D gene. This CDR3 has 19 amino acids. Germline V gene lookup returns CDR1 SEHNR and CDR2 FQNEAQ (reference sequence). The V end lost 2 bases, the J end lost 1 base, and 20 bases lay between the germline ends. CDR3 DNA sequence: TGTGCCAGCAGCTTACCCCGGGTCTCAACCCAAGAAACTAATGAAAAACTGTTTTTT. It codes for CASSLPRVSTQETNEKLFF.

The chain recombines TRBV7-9 with TRBJ2-1; the match to TRBD2 covers 7 bases. Germline V gives CDR1 SEHNR, CDR2 FQNEAQ (reference sequence). The CDR3 length is 14 residues. With 1 base clipped from V and 7 bases from J, the junction kept 4 bases outside the gene matches. The CDR3, as DNA: TGTGCCAGCAGCTTAGGCGGGAGCCTTAATGAGCAGTTCTTC. Amino acids: CASSLGGSLNEQFF. The variable domain in full, completed from reference TRBV7-9 and TRBJ2-1, reads DTGVSQNPRHKITKRGQNVTFRCDPISEHNRLYWYRQTLGQGPEFLTYFQNEAQLEKSRLLSDRFSAERPKGSFSTLEIQRTEQGDSAMYLCASSLGGSLNEQFFGPGTRLTVL.

In this sample, this clonotype turned up a few times. This sequence joins TRBV7-3 and TRBJ2-7; 7 nucleotides align to TRBD2. The J call is in doubt because the DNA end fits TRBJ2-1 better. There are 15 residues in the CDR3. The V gene's germline CDR1 is SGHTA and CDR2 FQGTGA. CDR3 bases: TGTGCCAGCAGTCCCTTTCGCGGGAGCAATAATGAGCAGTTCTTC. It codes for CASSPFRGSNNEQFF.

This clonotype was seen only a few times. V and J are TRBV7-8 and TRBJ1-5, with D possibly matching TRBD1 (5 bases). This CDR3 contains 14 residues. Germline CDR1 and CDR2: SGHVS and FQNEAQ. Trimming took off 2 bases at V and 6 bases at J, with 11 bases between the two ends. The CDR3 is CASSLQGLSQPQHF. Written as DNA, the CDR3 is TGTGCCAGCAGCTTACAGGGATTATCTCAGCCCCAGCATTTT.

This clonotype was counted many times. The J gene is TRBJ2-5, the V gene TRBV29-1; D gene ambiguous. The J call may be faulty, since TRBJ2-1 better matches the DNA end. CDR3 length: 13 residues. Germline-derived CDR1 and CDR2 are SQVTM and ANQGSEA. CDR3 protein: CSVERATGFEQFF. The CDR3, as DNA: TGCAGCGTTGAAAGGGCGACCGGTTTTGAGCAGTTCTTC.